These 24 T cell receptor beta chains originate from one sample sequenced in a study of blood T cells in healthy people across ages. A sample-barcoded 5' primer and a J-beta primer mix were used in a second PCR of about 7 to 12 cycles. Each CDR3 protein gets one entry after TCRdb re-called the 5' RACE reads with MiXCR. The data hold about 670,000 distinct CDR3 sequences, with 40% to 65% observed a single time. The sequencing input was blood. The receptor source for this set is a woman older than 75 in good health.

This clonotype was counted ten times or more. A read error may produce the germline difference seen at one junction end. This chain uses TRBV12-3 or TRBV12-4 with TRBJ2-7; D unresolved. CDR3 length: 12 amino acids. In DNA, the CDR3 is TGCGCCAGCAGCCTCACTTCCTACGAGCAGTACTTC. Its protein is CASSLTSYEQYF.

For this clonotype: A much larger clone differs by one base, so this may be a read error. This sequence joins TRBV9 and TRBJ2-1, with D perhaps assigned TRBD1 or TRBD2 (5 bases each). V was trimmed by 6 bases and J by 3 bases, leaving 10 bases between them. CDR3 size: 13 residues. The V gene's germline CDR1 is SGDLS and CDR2 YYNGEE. DNA for the CDR3: TGTGCCAGCACCTCGGGACGCTACAATGAGCAGTTCTTC. The encoded protein is CASTSGRYNEQFF.

The rearrangement links TRBV20-1 to TRBJ2-1; 7 positions match TRBD2. The DNA matches TRBJ2-7 better at its end, which makes the J call doubtful. This CDR3 is built from 17 residues. From germline, CDR1 is DFQATT and CDR2 SNEGSKA (reference sequence). CDR3 nucleotide sequence: TGCAGTGCTAGAGATCCGGGGGGTGGGAGTCGTTATAATGAGCAGTACTTC. Translating gives CSARDPGGGSRYNEQYF.

This clonotype was picked up one time. A much larger clone differs by one base, so this may be a read error. CDR3 DNA sequence: TGTGCCACCAGCACCTTTCGCGGAAACATTCGGTACTTC. Protein: CATSTFRGNIRYF. The V gene is TRBV15, the J gene TRBJ2-4; D uncertain. This CDR3 spans 13 amino acids. Germline V gene data show CDR1 as LNHNV and CDR2 as YYDKDF (reference sequence).

V is TRBV7-2 and J is TRBJ2-3; D gene unclear. The CDR3 length is 14 residues. Trimming stripped 4 bases from V and 5 bases from J, with 13 bases between. Germline CDR1 SGHTA, CDR2 FQGNSA. In DNA, the CDR3 is TGTGCCAGCAGCTCACCGGGTTATGGAGATACGCAGTATTTT. Protein sequence: CASSSPGYGDTQYF.

With regard to this clonotype: A read error is possible here, since a much larger clone lies one base away. This chain links TRBV10-3 with TRBJ2-7, with D hard to call. This CDR3 spans 13 amino acids. CDR1 and CDR2 (germline): ENHRY, SYGVKD. The V end was cut by 0 bases, the J end by 2 bases, with 5 bases between. In DNA, the CDR3 is TGTGCCATCAGTGAGTCCACAGCCTACGAGCAGTACTTC. Its protein product is CAISESTAYEQYF.

This sequence joins TRBV3-1 and TRBJ2-1; 10 nucleotides line up with TRBD1. The CDR3 spans 14 residues. J gave up 9 bases and V 1 base, and 3 bases lay outside the gene matches. Germline V gene sequence: CDR1 LGHDT, CDR2 YNNKEL (reference sequence). The CDR3 region has the DNA TGTGCCAGCAGCCAAGCCGGACAGGGGGTTGAGCAGTTCTTC. Its translation is CASSQAGQGVEQFF.

This clonotype was detected only a few times. The chain recombines TRBV4-1 with TRBJ1-1; TRBD1 might be the D (5 bases). Per germline, CDR1 MGHRA and CDR2 YSYEKL. V was cut by 2 bases and J by 5 bases, with 15 bases left in between. This CDR3 spans 15 amino acids. The CDR3 is CASSQPPRGITEAFF. The CDR3 nucleotides read TGCGCCAGCAGCCAACCCCCGAGGGGAATTACTGAAGCTTTCTTT.

V and J are TRBV3-1 and TRBJ1-2; D uncertain. Trimming took 2 bases from V and 6 from J, leaving 10 bases between them. The CDR3 is made up of 13 amino acids. Germline loops: CDR1 LGHDT, CDR2 YNNKEL (reference sequence). CDR3: CASSQWGGNGYTF. The CDR3, as DNA: TGTGCCAGCAGCCAATGGGGAGGGAATGGCTACACCTTC.

About this clonotype itself: One base away lies a much larger clone, so this may be a sequencing read error. The chain has TRBV27 and TRBJ2-1; no clear D gene. Matching the DNA end better, TRBJ2-7 makes the J call doubtful. CDR1 is MNHEY and CDR2 is SMNVEV in the germline V gene (reference sequence). The CDR3 loop spans 13 amino acids. Here the CDR3 reads CASSWSAYNEQYF. CDR3 DNA: TGTGCCAGCAGTTGGTCGGCCTACAATGAGCAGTACTTC.

This clonotype was counted at least ten times. This rearrangement joins TRBV20-1 to TRBJ2-3, with 10 bases lining up with TRBD2. V lost 6 bases, J lost 5 bases, and 5 bases stayed unmatched. The CDR3 is 13 residues long. CDR1 is DFQATT, CDR2 SNEGSKA, per germline (reference sequence). The CDR3 DNA follows: TGCAGTGCAACTAGCGGGGTTATAGATACGCAGTATTTT. Encoded protein: CSATSGVIDTQYF.

This clonotype occurred a few times. J is TRBJ2-5 and V is TRBV29-1; perhaps TRBD1 as D (5 bases). The V gene lost 6 bases and the J gene lost 5 bases, with 13 bases spanning the gap. The germline V gene has CDR1 SQVTM and CDR2 ANQGSEA. The CDR3 is 12 amino acids. CDR3 in DNA: TGCAGCGTGAGGTCTTCAGGGGAGACCCAGTACTTC. This gives the protein CSVRSSGETQYF.

This clonotype was counted between two and nine times. J is TRBJ1-1 and V is TRBV6-6; 9 nucleotides line up with TRBD1. The CDR3 sequence is 12 residues long. V dropped 6 bases and J dropped 10; count of bases not matched to a gene: 6. From germline, CDR1 is MNHNY and CDR2 SVGAGI (reference sequence). The CDR3 sequence is CASSRDRERAFF. Written as DNA, the CDR3 is TGTGCCAGCAGCCGGGACAGGGAGCGAGCTTTCTTT.

This clonotype was counted ten times or more. The V and J genes are TRBV4-1 and TRBJ2-3; D gene uncertain. The CDR3 covers 13 residues. The germline V and J ends were trimmed by 0 bases and 5 bases, with 6 bases remaining between them. CDR1 MGHRA and CDR2 YSYEKL come from the germline V gene. CDR3 residues: CASSQEPGDTQYF. The CDR3 nucleotides read TGCGCCAGCAGCCAAGAGCCGGGAGATACGCAGTATTTT.

The chain is built from TRBV20-1 and TRBJ2-1; 11 positions agree with TRBD2. The trim removed 6 bases at V and 4 bases at J, leaving 11 bases unmatched. Germline V gene lookup returns CDR1 DFQATT and CDR2 SNEGSKA (reference sequence). The CDR3 is made up of 16 amino acids. As DNA, the CDR3 is TGCAGTGCGACTCTTAGGGGGACTAGCGGATACAATGAGCAGTTCTTC. It yields the protein CSATLRGTSGYNEQFF.

The chain recombines TRBV6-5 with TRBJ1-1, with 10 nucleotides matching TRBD1. J lost 0 bases, V lost 7 bases, and 5 bases had no gene match. Germline loops: CDR1 MNHEY, CDR2 SVGAGI. The CDR3 extends over 15 amino acids. Here the CDR3 DNA reads TGTGCCAGCACCCGACAGGGGGCTTTGAACACTGAAGCTTTCTTT. It yields the protein CASTRQGALNTEAFF.

The gene calls are TRBV5-5 and TRBJ2-1; TRBD1 matches 8 bases. The CDR3 contains 14 residues. CDR1 and CDR2 from the germline V gene are SGHKS and YYEKEE (reference sequence). Unmatched junction bases numbered 3, after V lost 0 bases and J lost 7 bases. CDR3 DNA: TGTGCCAGCAGCTTGGGACAGGGGATGAATGAGCAGTTCTTC. Translation gives CASSLGQGMNEQFF.

The sample holds a few counts of this clonotype. The chain is built from TRBV3-1 and TRBJ1-2; D is possibly TRBD1 (5 bases). V was clipped by 0 bases and J by 7 bases, with 12 bases between them. This CDR3 has 14 residues. Looked up from germline, CDR1 is LGHDT and CDR2 is YNNKEL (reference sequence). This CDR3 is CASSQEETDVGYTF. The CDR3 nucleotides read TGTGCCAGCAGCCAAGAGGAGACAGACGTTGGCTACACCTTC.

Regarding this clonotype: This sequence may be a read error, since a much larger clone differs from it by one base. The rearrangement links TRBV6-5 to TRBJ2-1; D is uncertain. TRBJ2-7 explains the end of the DNA better; the J call may be wrong. The CDR3 has 14 amino acids. CDR1 and CDR2 (germline): MNHEY, SVGAGI. The DNA of the CDR3 is TGTGCCAGCAGCCCCGGACGGTTTTACAATGAGCAGTACTTC. This sequence encodes CASSPGRFYNEQYF.

This chain connects TRBV5-1 to TRBJ2-3; the match to TRBD2 covers 8 bases. This CDR3 is 15 amino acids long. V shed 0 bases, J shed 6 bases, and the junction held 6 bases outside the gene matches. From germline, CDR1 is SGHRS and CDR2 YFSETQ. The DNA for the CDR3 is TGCGCCAGCAGCTTGGAAGGGACTAGAATGGATACGCAGTATTTT. It translates to CASSLEGTRMDTQYF.

The rearrangement uses TRBV10-3 and TRBJ2-3; 10 bases agree with TRBD2. The CDR3 is made up of 15 amino acids. CDR1 is ENHRY and CDR2 is SYGVKD in the germline V gene. The junction had 9 bases not matched to a gene; V was cut back by 8 bases and J by 4 bases. CDR3 loop: CAIQPSSGGADTQYF. The DNA of the CDR3 is TGTGCCATCCAGCCCTCAAGCGGGGGGGCAGATACGCAGTATTTT.

The table lists this clonotype with a count of one. The rearrangement links TRBV10-3 to TRBJ2-5; D ambiguous. The J call may not be correct, given that the DNA end is closer to TRBJ2-7. Germline-derived CDR1 and CDR2 are ENHRY and SYGVKD. The CDR3 is 16 residues long. CDR3 residues: CAISDSGPSKVGEQYF. The CDR3 DNA reads TGTGCCATCAGTGATTCCGGGCCGTCTAAGGTTGGCGAGCAGTACTTC.

This clonotype was seen ten or more times. A read error is possible here, since a much larger clone lies one base away. The rearrangement uses TRBV6-6 and TRBJ1-5, with a weak D call TRBD1 (5 bases). Germline CDR1 and CDR2: MNHNY and SVGAGI (reference sequence). The CDR3 runs to 13 residues. V dropped 7 bases and J dropped 1 base, with 8 bases sitting between them. CDR3 protein: CASTRQSNQPQHF. In DNA form, the CDR3 reads TGTGCCAGCACCCGACAGAGCAATCAGCCCCAGCATTTT.

As to this clonotype: One end of the junction does not line up with germline, which may come from a read error. V gene TRBV9 combines with J gene TRBJ2-3; D not resolved. Per the germline V gene, CDR1 is SGDLS and CDR2 is YYNGEE. This CDR3 is 14 amino acids long. CDR3 residues: CASGVSSRTDTQYF. The CDR3 DNA follows: TGTGCCAGCGGCGTTTCGAGCCGTACAGATACGCAGTATTTT. The full variable domain, its missing parts supplied by reference TRBV9 and TRBJ2-3, is DSGVTQTPKHLITATGQRVTLRCSPRSGDLSVYWYQQSLDQGLQFLIQYYNGEERAKGNILERFSAQQFPDLHSELNLSSLELGDSALYFCASGVSSRTDTQYFGPGTRLTVL.